Shown below are 25 T cell receptor beta chains from a single sample sequenced in a study of blood T cell repertoires in COVID-19. This table comes from immunoSEQ multiplex PCR, and its TCRdb copy is limited to in-frame clones, with some not included. The table shows about 30,000 clones, with roughly 73% occurring only once. Sequencing was performed on peripheral blood. Receptors originate from a woman in her seventies with active or convalescent COVID-19.

This clone came up a few times. This chain uses TRBV10-2 with TRBJ1-5, with D possibly being TRBD1 (6 bases). The CDR3 loop spans 11 amino acids. V was clipped by 10 bases and J by 5 bases, with 9 bases between them. Germline CDR1 reads WSHSY; CDR2 reads SAAADI. This CDR3 is CAIQGYQPQHF. Written as DNA, the CDR3 is TGCGCCATACAGGGATATCAGCCCCAGCATTTT.

J is TRBJ1-2 and V is TRBV3-1 (or the pseudogene TRBV3-2); D is undetermined. The V end was cut by 0 bases, the J end by 8 bases, with 10 bases between. The germline V gene encodes CDR1 LGHDT and CDR2 YNNKEL (reference sequence). The length of the CDR3 is 13 residues. This CDR3 reads CASSQEQSGGYTF. In DNA, the CDR3 is TGTGCCAGCAGCCAAGAACAGTCTGGGGGCTACACCTTC.

The V gene is TRBV19, the J gene TRBJ1-4; perhaps TRBD1 as D (5 bases). Germline-derived CDR1 and CDR2 are LNHDA and SQIVND (reference sequence). The CDR3 is made up of 16 amino acids. With 4 bases removed from V and 0 bases from J, the gap between germline ends came to 12 bases. Here the CDR3 DNA reads TGTGCCAGTAGTAGCGGCAGGACAACAACTAATGAAAAACTGTTTTTT. As protein: CASSSGRTTTNEKLFF. The variable domain in full, with the rest retrieved from reference TRBV19 and TRBJ1-4, is DGGITQSPKYLFRKEGQNVTLSCEQNLNHDAMYWYRQDPGQGLRLIYYSQIVNDFQKGDIAEGYSVSREKKESFPLTVTSAQKNPTAFYLCASSSGRTTTNEKLFFGSGTQLSVL.

About this clone itself: One end of the junction varies from germline; a read error may be responsible. V and J are TRBV27 and TRBJ1-3; weak D call: TRBD1 (5 bases). The CDR3 covers 16 residues. Germline values: CDR1 MNHEY, CDR2 SMNVEV (reference sequence). The CDR3 DNA reads TGTGCCAGCCGTCGTTGGGGCGCGTATCGTGGAGACACCATATATTTT. The encoded protein is CASRRWGAYRGDTIYF.

This clone occurred a few times. The CDR3 nucleotides are TGCGCCAGCAGCTTGGCATTGGGGGGGCCCGCAGATACGCAGTATTTT. It translates to CASSLALGGPADTQYF. V usage is TRBV5-1 and J usage is TRBJ2-3; a possible D gene is TRBD2 (7 bases). CDR1 and CDR2 (germline): SGHRS, YFSETQ. The length of the CDR3 is 16 residues. Between the trimmed V and J ends, which lost 0 bases and 4 bases, there was a span of 15 bases.

The chain is built from TRBV18 and TRBJ1-1, with TRBD1 identical over 9 bases. The CDR3 totals 20 residues. The V gene's germline CDR1 is KGHSH and CDR2 LQKENI. Germline trimming cut 4 bases from V and 2 bases from J; bases unmatched to any gene: 20. Written as DNA, the CDR3 is TGTGCCAGCTCACTCTATTTTGGGGGCGGACAGGGGATTTTAAACACTGAAGCTTTCTTT. Translating it yields CASSLYFGGGQGILNTEAFF.

The chain couples TRBV10-1 to TRBJ1-4; no definite D call. Trimming removed 1 base from V and 7 bases from J, with 13 bases in between. Per germline, CDR1 WNHNN and CDR2 SYGVQD (reference sequence). The CDR3 spans 15 residues. The CDR3 DNA reads TGCGCCAGCAGTGAGTTCCAGAGGGAGACTGAAAAACTGTTTTTT. This sequence encodes CASSEFQRETEKLFF.

The chain links TRBV3-1 (or the pseudogene TRBV3-2) to TRBJ1-4; 10 nucleotides line up with TRBD1. V lost 3 bases to trimming and J lost 8 bases; unmatched junction nucleotides: 9. CDR3 length equals 16 residues. Germline V lookup: CDR1 LGHDT, CDR2 YNNKEL (reference sequence). The CDR3 loop is CASSHGTGERGEKLFF. CDR3 bases: TGTGCCAGCAGCCACGGGACAGGGGAGAGAGGCGAAAAACTGTTTTTT.

The chain links TRBV19 to TRBJ2-1; D is uncertain. CDR3 length: 11 residues. V was pared by 5 bases and J by 5 bases, with 4 bases between. The germline V gene has CDR1 LNHDA and CDR2 SQIVND (reference sequence). This chain's CDR3 is CASSPDNEQFF. The CDR3 DNA sequence: TGTGCCAGTAGTCCCGACAATGAGCAGTTCTTC.

This chain links TRBV5-1 with TRBJ2-5; 10 bases agree with TRBD2. Unmatched junction bases numbered 8, after V lost 3 bases and J lost 0 bases. The CDR3 totals 17 residues. Germline V gives CDR1 SGHRS, CDR2 YFSETQ. The DNA for the CDR3 is TGCGCCAGCAGCTCCGGGAGGCTAGCGGGGGACCAAGAGACCCAGTACTTC. This sequence encodes CASSSGRLAGDQETQYF.

This clone was observed a few times. The rearrangement links TRBV29-1 to TRBJ2-7, with D hard to call. The CDR3 sequence is 11 residues long. The V end lost 4 bases, the J end lost 4 bases, and 8 bases lay between the germline ends. Germline CDR1 reads SQVTM; CDR2 reads ANQGSEA. The CDR3 sequence: CSVGGAYEQYF. The CDR3 DNA reads TGCAGCGTTGGAGGCGCGTACGAGCAGTACTTC.

This clone was seen a handful of times. The chain recombines TRBV3-1 (or the pseudogene TRBV3-2) with TRBJ2-1; 12 nucleotides agree with TRBD2. The ends lost 5 bases at V and 4 bases at J; junction bases unmatched: 3. CDR3 size: 15 residues. The V gene's germline CDR1 is LGHDT and CDR2 YNNKEL (reference sequence). CDR3 DNA sequence: TGTGCCAGCAGCACCACTAGCGGGGGGTACAATGAGCAGTTCTTC. It codes for CASSTTSGGYNEQFF.

This clone was seen once. The rearrangement links TRBV19 to TRBJ1-3; maybe TRBD1 (5 bases). The CDR3 runs 13 residues. Trimming took 6 bases from V and 6 from J, leaving 12 bases between them. Germline V gene lookup returns CDR1 LNHDA and CDR2 SQIVND (reference sequence). The CDR3 protein is CASRPRGVNTIYF. The CDR3 nucleotides read TGTGCCAGTAGACCAAGGGGCGTAAACACCATATATTTT.

The chain couples TRBV5-6 to TRBJ2-1, with D perhaps TRBD1 (6 bases). Per the germline V gene, CDR1 is SGHDT and CDR2 is YYEEEE. Trimming took off 0 bases at V and 11 bases at J, with 12 bases between the two ends. The CDR3 covers 13 residues. The CDR3 spells CASSLEQGTKQFF. In nucleotides, the CDR3 is TGTGCCAGCAGCTTGGAACAGGGAACTAAGCAGTTCTTC.

This clone showed up just a few times. The rearrangement links TRBV6-2 or TRBV6-3 to TRBJ1-5; 7 bases are a match to TRBD1. The V and J ends lost 6 bases and 1 base, in that order; junction bases with no gene match: 12. The CDR3 contains 17 residues. Germline CDR1 reads MNHEY; CDR2 reads SVGEGT. In DNA, the CDR3 is TGTGCCAGCAGCCCTCAGGGGACAGCTGTAAGCAATCAGCCCCAGCATTTT. This translates into CASSPQGTAVSNQPQHF.

J is TRBJ2-3 and V is TRBV24-1; TRBD2 matches at 10 bases. V lost 0 bases and J lost 1; bases outside the gene matches: 3. The germline V gene has CDR1 KGHDR and CDR2 SFDVKD. The CDR3 covers 17 residues. The CDR3 sequence is CATSDLQGTSGTDTQYF. CDR3 sequence (DNA): TGTGCCACCAGTGATTTGCAAGGGACTAGCGGCACAGATACGCAGTATTTT.

The chain couples TRBV6-5 to TRBJ1-2; D unresolved. Germline values: CDR1 MNHEY, CDR2 SVGAGI. Trimming removed 2 bases from V and 7 bases from J, with 8 bases in between. The CDR3 is 12 amino acids. CDR3 residues: CASSYKRGGYTF. The CDR3 DNA follows: TGTGCCAGCAGTTACAAGCGCGGTGGCTACACCTTC.

The CDR3 nucleotides read TGTGCCAGCAGCTTTGCGACAGGATCCAATCAGCCCCAGCATTTT. The encoded protein is CASSFATGSNQPQHF. The chain joins TRBV7-2 to TRBJ1-5; D may be TRBD1 (6 bases). CDR3 length equals 15 residues. The V end was cut by 3 bases, the J end by 3 bases, with 12 bases between. CDR1 and CDR2 from the germline V gene are SGHTA and FQGNSA.

This chain uses TRBV6-6 with TRBJ1-1; D might be TRBD1 (5 bases). The V end lost 6 bases, the J end lost 6 bases, and 23 bases lay between the germline ends. Per germline, CDR1 MNHNY and CDR2 SVGAGI (reference sequence). The CDR3 extends over 16 amino acids. CDR3 region: CASSPRRQGGSAEAFF. The CDR3 nucleotides read TGTGCCAGCAGCCCCCGTCGGCAGGGTGGGTCCGCTGAAGCTTTCTTT.

This clone has more than one count but fewer than ten. This rearrangement joins TRBV5-8 to TRBJ1-1, with D perhaps matching TRBD1 (6 bases). The germline CDR1 and CDR2 sequences are SGHTS and YDEGEE. The CDR3 spans 14 residues. Trimming pared 5 bases from V and 4 bases from J, leaving 15 bases between. CDR3 residues: CASRGQGRVTEAFF. The CDR3 nucleotides are TGTGCCAGCAGGGGGCAGGGGCGAGTCACTGAAGCTTTCTTT.

This clone was detected once. The genes are TRBV4-3 and TRBJ2-2, with 13 bases that match TRBD2. Per the germline V gene, CDR1 is LGHNA and CDR2 is YSLEER. This CDR3 is 18 amino acids long. The trim removed 4 bases at V and 4 bases at J, leaving 9 bases unmatched. DNA of the CDR3: TGCGCCAGCAGCCCCCTACTAGCGGGGGGGCCGGGCACCGGGGAGCTGTTTTTT. Translation gives CASSPLLAGGPGTGELFF.

The rearrangement links TRBV18 to TRBJ2-7, with 14 bases matching TRBD2. Trimming cost V 5 bases and J 3 bases; bases outside gene matches: 0. The CDR3 has 14 residues. CDR1 is KGHSH, CDR2 LQKENI, per germline. The CDR3 DNA follows: TGTGCCAGCTCAGGGACTAGCGGGGGCTACGAGCAGTACTTC. It translates to CASSGTSGGYEQYF.

The chain carries TRBV10-3 and TRBJ2-3, with 12 bases lining up with TRBD2. The CDR3 runs 18 residues. Germline lookup yields CDR1 ENHRY and CDR2 SYGVKD. V shed 4 bases, J shed 2 bases, and the junction held 10 bases outside the gene matches. CDR3 DNA: TGTGCCATCAGTGTGATTAGACTAGCGGGGGCCCCCACAGATACGCAGTATTTT. This sequence encodes CAISVIRLAGAPTDTQYF.

The V and J genes are TRBV20-1 and TRBJ2-3; 7 bases agree with TRBD2. The CDR3 has 14 amino acids. J lost 2 bases, V lost 3 bases, and 5 bases had no gene match. CDR1 and CDR2 (germline): DFQATT, SNEGSKA (reference sequence). The chain's CDR3 is CSASLAANTDTQYF. The CDR3 DNA follows: TGCAGTGCTAGTCTAGCGGCCAACACAGATACGCAGTATTTT.

The rearrangement links TRBV6-5 to TRBJ1-2; 7 bases agree with TRBD1. The CDR3 runs to 13 residues. Unmatched junction bases numbered 3, after V lost 6 bases and J lost 2 bases. Germline V gene lookup returns CDR1 MNHEY and CDR2 SVGAGI. This CDR3 reads CASSLTGNYGYTF. The CDR3 bases are TGTGCCAGCAGCTTGACAGGGAACTATGGCTACACCTTC.